This T cell receptor beta chain was identified during a study of blood T cell repertoires in COVID-19. About the study: The samples span acute and convalescent COVID-19 from the United States, Italy and Spain.

Trimming shortened V by 4 bases and J by 4 bases, and 11 bases separated the two germline ends. In germline, CDR1 is SGDLS, CDR2 YYNGEE. The CDR3 contains 13 residues. Per the original methods: Quantification of nucleated cells was approximated via reference gene primer amplification. Repertoires were generated with immunoSEQ multiplex PCR, while TCRdb's copy carries only in-frame clones and drops some. V, J and clone size are taken as reported in that table, and D and trimming were inferred from the DNA itself. The sample includes 340,000 or so clones, around 90% of them seen just once. This clone was found a few times.

V gene TRBV9 combines with J gene TRBJ1-1, with unresolved D. The TCR originated in a man aged 50-60 years with active or convalescent COVID-19. Sequenced input: peripheral blood. The CDR3 protein is CASSTSVGTEAFF. The CDR3 nucleotides are TGTGCCAGCAGCACAAGCGTCGGCACTGAAGCTTTCTTT.